The 20 T cell receptor beta chains given below trace back to one sample, sequenced in a study of CD8+CD57+ T cells in acquired aplastic anemia. Whoever was chosen for sequencing had shown CD8+CD57+ cell expansion by flow cytometry. CDR3 and TCR beta VDJ profiling relied on genomic DNA as the template. TCRdb called the reads again in MiXCR, with one record for every CDR3 protein. The profile shows more than 250,000 distinct CDR3 sequences, 82% of them singletons. The sequencing sample was made of sorted CD4+, CD8+, or CD8+CD57+ T cells (not recorded which) from PBMCs. The source of these receptors is a human donor with aplastic anemia.

The rearrangement links TRBV12-5 to TRBJ2-5; 8 bases are shared with TRBD1. The J segment lost 4 bases and the V segment lost 4 bases, leaving 5 bases of the junction unmatched. This CDR3 has 14 residues. CDR1 LGHNT and CDR2 FRNRAP come from the germline V gene. As DNA, the CDR3 is TGTGCTAGTGGTTCAGAACAGGGGGGAGAGACCCAGTACTTC. Protein sequence: CASGSEQGGETQYF.

This clonotype was detected a few times. The chain combines TRBV9 with TRBJ1-6; D not certain. Trimming left V 4 bases short and J 19 bases short, with 24 bases between. CDR3 length equals 14 residues. CDR1 SGDLS and CDR2 YYNGEE come from the germline V gene. The CDR3 DNA sequence: TGTGCCAGCAGCCGGGCTAGCGTGGCCGGAGATACGCACTTT. The encoded protein is CASSRASVAGDTHF.

The rearrangement uses TRBV7-2 and TRBJ2-1; D is uncertain. Germline V gene lookup returns CDR1 SGHTA and CDR2 FQGNSA. The CDR3 spans 16 residues. The ends were cut back, 2 bases at V and 8 bases at J, with 19 bases in the middle. CDR3 region: CASSLPRSPDTHEQFF. In DNA, the CDR3 is TGTGCCAGCAGCTTACCGAGAAGTCCCGATACGCATGAGCAGTTCTTC. Full variable domain (rest looked up from reference TRBV7-2 and TRBJ2-1): GAGVSQSPSNKVTEKGKDVELRCDPISGHTALYWYRQSLGQGLEFLIYFQGNSAPDKSGLPSDRFSAERTGGSVSTLTIQRTQQEDSAVYLCASSLPRSPDTHEQFFGPGTRLTVL.

The V and J genes are TRBV10-3 and TRBJ1-6; possibly TRBD1 for D (6 bases). The CDR3 consists of 15 residues. V lost 6 bases to trimming and J lost 8 bases, with 17 bases between them. Germline V CDR1 and CDR2: ENHRY, SYGVKD. Here the CDR3 reads CAIRDTGNRYSPLHF. CDR3 nucleotide sequence: TGTGCCATCAGGGACACAGGGAATAGGTATTCACCCCTCCACTTT.

This clonotype was seen just once. At one of its ends the junction is not consistent with the germline gene, which may arise from a read error. This chain connects TRBV7-9 to TRBJ2-1; 9 bases agree with TRBD1. Germline CDR1 reads SEHNR; CDR2 reads FQNEAQ (reference sequence). This CDR3 has 15 amino acids. The CDR3 DNA is TGTGCCAGCGGCTTACAGGGGGCCGGGGGGAATGAGCAGTTCTTC. This translates into CASGLQGAGGNEQFF.

The chain recombines TRBV9 with TRBJ2-7; 8 bases are shared with TRBD1. CDR3 length equals 13 residues. Germline V CDR1 and CDR2: SGDLS, YYNGEE. The CDR3 DNA is TGTGCCATCGGGACAGGTGGTACCGGGGAGCTGTACGTC. Translation: CAIGTGGTGELYV.

This clonotype occurred many times. The chain joins TRBV6-1 to TRBJ2-7; the D is unclear. CDR3 length equals 13 residues. Germline loops: CDR1 MNHNS, CDR2 SASEGT. Trimming removed 3 bases at V and 1 base at J, with 7 bases between. The CDR3 DNA reads TGTGCCAGCAGTGACAGGCCATCCTACGAGCAGTACTTC. Translation: CASSDRPSYEQYF.

The V and J genes are TRBV9 and TRBJ2-1; tentative D call: TRBD1 (5 bases). V lost 4 bases and J 8 bases, leaving 22 bases between the germline ends. Germline lookup yields CDR1 SGDLS and CDR2 YYNGEE. The CDR3 has 16 amino acids. Here the CDR3 reads CASSFHSRAVNDEQFF. The CDR3 DNA reads as TGTGCCAGCAGCTTTCACAGCAGGGCGGTGAACGATGAGCAGTTCTTC.

V and J are TRBV7-2 and TRBJ2-1; D ambiguous. Germline values: CDR1 SGHTA, CDR2 FQGNSA. Between the trimmed V and J ends, which lost 4 bases and 13 bases, there was a span of 26 bases. The CDR3 sequence is 16 residues long. The CDR3: CASSSSWTGSSQYQFF. CDR3 sequence (DNA): TGTGCCAGCAGCTCATCGTGGACGGGCTCCTCGCAGTATCAGTTCTTC.

The chain combines TRBV19 with TRBJ2-3, with 10 bases that match TRBD2. V gave up 5 bases and J gave up 2 bases; unmatched junction bases: 7. This CDR3 spans 16 amino acids. Germline CDR1 reads LNHDA; CDR2 reads SQIVND (reference sequence). CDR3 bases: TGTGCCAGTAGTGTCGGGACTAGCGAGATCACAGATACGCAGTATTTT. It encodes CASSVGTSEITDTQYF.

This clonotype was found once. V and J are TRBV11-3 and TRBJ2-7; the match to TRBD2 covers 9 bases. The CDR3 has 13 amino acids. Looked up from germline, CDR1 is SGHNT and CDR2 is YENEEA. CDR3 amino acids: CDSAGTSFHEQYF. In nucleotides, the CDR3 is TGTGACAGTGCTGGGACTAGCTTCCACGAGCAGTACTTC. Full variable domain (missing parts from reference TRBV11-3 and TRBJ2-7): EAGVVQSPRYKIIEKKQPVAFWCNPISGHNTLYWYLQNLGQGPELLIRYENEEAVDDSQLPKDRFSAERLKGVDSTLKIQPAELGDSAVYLCDSAGTSFHEQYFGPGTRLTVT.

The rearrangement uses TRBV20-1 and TRBJ1-2, with 8 bases aligning to TRBD1. The CDR3 is 13 residues long. With V trimmed by 3 bases and J by 7 bases, 7 bases remained unmatched. CDR1 and CDR2 (germline): DFQATT, SNEGSKA (reference sequence). The CDR3 DNA reads as TGCAGTGCTAGCCCGGACAGGGAGGGTGGCTACACCTTC. Amino acids: CSASPDREGGYTF.

This sequence joins TRBV19 and TRBJ2-5; D is ambiguous. The germline V gene encodes CDR1 LNHDA and CDR2 SQIVND (reference sequence). This CDR3 is 15 amino acids long. Trimming removed 1 base at V and 4 bases at J, with 13 bases between. The CDR3 DNA is TGTGCCAGTAGTATAGGGATCAGCATAGGAGAGACCCAGTACTTC. Its translation is CASSIGISIGETQYF.

Details on this clonotype: At one of its ends the junction is not consistent with the germline gene, which may arise from a read error. This chain links TRBV24-1 with TRBJ2-7; TRBD2 might be the D (6 bases). The V gene's germline CDR1 is KGHDR and CDR2 SFDVKD. The CDR3 has 16 amino acids. The CDR3 is CATRDLREGIAEYEQF. In DNA, the CDR3 is TGTGCCACCAGGGATTTGCGTGAGGGAATAGCGGAGTATGAGCAGTTC.

Comments on this clonotype: The CDR3 ends on some other residue instead of the conserved phenylalanine or tryptophan, so this is likely a read error. The limits of the CDR3 on the DNA are not certain, so only TCRdb's listed CDR3 is given. The chain employs TRBV7-9 and TRBJ2-3. Germline values: CDR1 SEHNR, CDR2 FQNEAQ (reference sequence). The CDR3 is 13 amino acids in total, end residues counted. CDR3: CASGFGGTKPQFV.

Concerning this clonotype: The junction differs from germline at one of its ends, possibly a read error. The chain combines TRBV7-8 with TRBJ1-1; D unclear. Germline values: CDR1 SGHVS, CDR2 FQNEAQ. The CDR3 extends over 16 amino acids. The CDR3 nucleotides read TGTGCCAGCAGTTTGATGGTTTTACACGGCGCCACTGATGCTTTCTTT. Translation gives CASSLMVLHGATDAFF. The variable domain in full, with the rest retrieved from reference TRBV7-8 and TRBJ1-1, is GAGVSQSPRYKVAKRGQDVALRCDPISGHVSLFWYQQALGQGPEFLTYFQNEAQLDKSGLPSDRFFAERPEGSVSTLKIQRTQQEDSAVYLCASSLMVLHGATDAFFGQGTRLTVV.

This clonotype has just a few counts. The V call is TRBV19, the J call TRBJ1-5; D is possibly TRBD1 (5 bases). The CDR3 loop spans 14 amino acids. CDR1 is LNHDA, CDR2 SQIVND, per germline (reference sequence). V was pared by 4 bases and J by 7 bases, with 14 bases between. This CDR3 is CASSSQGFRQPQHF. The DNA for the CDR3 is TGTGCCAGTAGTAGTCAGGGCTTTAGGCAGCCCCAGCATTTT.

This chain connects TRBV7-8 to TRBJ1-6; D is unresolved. The last part of the DNA fits TRBJ2-3 better; the J call may be wrong. Germline V gives CDR1 SGHVS, CDR2 FQNEAQ. This CDR3 is 14 amino acids long. This CDR3 is CASSLGGNPAPQYF. The DNA of the CDR3 is TGTGCCAGCAGCTTAGGGGGAAATCCTGCACCGCAGTATTTT.

The sample holds many counts of this clonotype. The V and J genes are TRBV5-1 and TRBJ1-4, with a possible D match to TRBD1 (5 bases). V gave up 2 bases and J gave up 3 bases, with 8 bases separating them. This CDR3 has 14 residues. Germline values: CDR1 SGHRS, CDR2 YFSETQ. The CDR3 spells CASSFGGSNEKLFF. The CDR3 nucleotides read TGCGCCAGCAGCTTTGGGGGGTCTAATGAAAAACTGTTTTTT.

This chain joins TRBV11-1 and TRBJ1-2; D not resolved. Trimming cost V 5 bases and J 0 bases, with 13 bases left between them. The germline V gene has CDR1 SGHAT and CDR2 FQDESV (reference sequence). The CDR3 spans 15 residues. CDR3 region: CASSLGLEANYGYTF. As DNA, the CDR3 is TGTGCCAGCAGCCTAGGGCTAGAAGCTAACTATGGCTACACCTTC. Variable domain in full (rest from reference TRBV11-1 and TRBJ1-2): EAEVAQSPRYKITEKSQAVAFWCDPISGHATLYWYRQILGQGPELLVQFQDESVVDDSQLPKDRFSAERLKGVDSTLKIQPAELGDSAMYLCASSLGLEANYGYTFGSGTRLTVV.